This record looks at one TCR beta chain sequence and its context. Its specificity is not known. Added by template switching were UMIs that each held a 6-nucleotide sample barcode. TCRdb re-called the 5' RACE reads, yielding one record per CDR3 amino acid sequence without DNA. The sample table includes some 89,000 distinct CDR3 sequences. This sample is drawn from a study of monozygotic twins with inflammatory bowel disease. General study findings and limits: IBD patients, compared with healthy twins, shared fewer clonotypes with others (especially with disease activity). Among twins, concordant and discordant pairs did not differ in repertoire similarity, possibly from limited power.

The CDR3 has 13 amino acids. Germline V gene lookup returns CDR1 SGDLS and CDR2 YYNGEE. Sequencing was done on a sample of blood. The chain joins TRBV9 to TRBJ2-5. The origin of this receptor is a human donor with ulcerative colitis or Crohn's disease, or a healthy co-twin of an affected twin (not recorded which). CDR3 sequence reads: CASSVAAQETQYF. The variable domain in full, completed from reference TRBV9 and TRBJ2-5, reads DSGVTQTPKHLITATGQRVTLRCSPRSGDLSVYWYQQSLDQGLQFLIQYYNGEERAKGNILERFSAQQFPDLHSELNLSSLELGDSALYFCASSVAAQETQYFGPGTRLLVL.